The 13 T cell receptor beta chains reported below all come from one sample, sequenced in a study of T cells in Graves' hyperthyroidism and ophthalmopathy. The CDR3 regions of TCR beta were amplified from RNA transcripts. The TCR CDR3 was amplified in a first-round RT-PCR using the HTBI primer set. TCRdb passed the multiplex PCR reads through MiXCR, listing each CDR3 protein once. The sample includes 600,000 to 650,000 distinct CDR3 sequences, 15% to 20% of them seen just once. Sequencing input: blood. All receptors derive from a woman aged 25 to 39 with Graves' hyperthyroidism.

This clonotype showed up many times. V usage is TRBV2 and J usage is TRBJ1-6, with 8 positions matching TRBD1. Germline CDR1 is SNHLY and CDR2 is FYNNEI. This CDR3 contains 17 residues. Trimming at V came to 5 bases and at J to 0 bases, leaving 6 bases not matched to a gene. The chain's CDR3 is CASSRQGQSSYNSPLHF. The CDR3 DNA is TGTGCCAGCAGTCGACAGGGGCAGAGCTCCTATAATTCACCCCTCCACTTT. Combining the CDR3 with reference TRBV2 and TRBJ1-6 gives the whole variable domain EPEVTQTPSHQVTQMGQEVILRCVPISNHLYFYWYRQILGQKVEFLVSFYNNEISEKSEIFDDQFSVERPDGSNFTLKIRSTKLEDSAMYFCASSRQGQSSYNSPLHFGNGTRLTVT.

The CDR3 nucleotides are TGTGCCAGCAGCTTCGGAACTACCGCCGGCACAGATACGCAGTATTTT. Translation gives CASSFGTTAGTDTQYF. The chain uses TRBV13 and TRBJ2-3, with D unclear. CDR1 is PRHDT and CDR2 is FYEKMQ in the germline V gene (reference sequence). V was clipped by 3 bases and J by 1 base, with 14 bases between them. This CDR3 comprises 16 residues. The whole variable domain, filled in from reference TRBV13 and TRBJ2-3, reads AAGVIQSPRHLIKEKRETATLKCYPIPRHDTVYWYQQGPGQDPQFLISFYEKMQSDKGSIPDRFSAQQFSDYHSELNMSSLELGDSALYFCASSFGTTAGTDTQYFGPGTRLTVL.

This clonotype was observed a few times. The junction shows a germline mismatch at one end, possibly a read error. V is TRBV12-3 or TRBV12-4 and J is TRBJ2-2; 8 bases are a match to TRBD1. The CDR3 is 15 amino acids. CDR3 sequence reads: CASSSRTGRPGELLF. CDR3 sequence (DNA): TGTGCCAGCAGTTCGCGGACAGGGAGGCCCGGGGAGCTGCTTTTT.

This clonotype was counted many times. The chain carries TRBV20-1 and TRBJ2-3; TRBD1 is a possible D gene (5 bases). The CDR3 totals 13 residues. Germline V CDR1 and CDR2: DFQATT, SNEGSKA (reference sequence). V shed 4 bases and J shed 5 bases, with 13 bases lying between them. For the CDR3, the DNA is TGCAGTGCTAATCAGGGCCTAGGAGATACGCAGTATTTT. Residues: CSANQGLGDTQYF.

The sample holds many counts of this clonotype. The genes are TRBV7-3 and TRBJ2-5; 10 bases are shared with TRBD2. This CDR3 has 15 residues. J was trimmed by 5 bases and V by 5 bases; bases with no gene match: 8. Germline assignment: CDR1 SGHTA and CDR2 FQGTGA. The CDR3 loop reads CASSQSSGSKETQYF. The CDR3 nucleotides are TGTGCCAGCAGCCAATCTAGCGGGAGTAAGGAGACCCAGTACTTC.

Here the CDR3 DNA reads TGTGCCAGCAGTGAAGAAGGGGGCGCGGCAGATACGCAGTATTTT. It translates to CASSEEGGAADTQYF. The rearrangement links TRBV6-1 to TRBJ2-3; 7 bases fit TRBD1. Germline V gene data show CDR1 as MNHNS and CDR2 as SASEGT. This CDR3 has 15 amino acids. Losses at the gene ends were 1 base for V and 4 bases for J; bases not matched to a gene: 5.

Only one count was recorded for this clonotype. The genes are TRBV9 and TRBJ1-4; D unresolved. Trimming cost V 1 base and J 3 bases, with 13 bases left between them. The CDR3 is 16 residues long. Germline V gene sequence: CDR1 SGDLS, CDR2 YYNGEE. CDR3 bases: TGTGCCAGCAGCGTATCTACCGGGCAGCCTAATGAAAAACTGTTTTTT. Protein: CASSVSTGQPNEKLFF.

This clonotype was observed many times. This rearrangement joins TRBV27 to TRBJ1-2; 8 bases agree with TRBD1. Germline V gene sequence: CDR1 MNHEY, CDR2 SMNVEV (reference sequence). Losses at the gene ends were 6 bases for V and 6 bases for J; bases not matched to a gene: 9. CDR3 length equals 14 residues. CDR3 sequence (DNA): TGTGCCAGCAGCAAGACAGGGGAGAAGGATGGCTACACCTTC. Amino acids: CASSKTGEKDGYTF.

This clonotype was picked up many times. A much larger clone lies one base from this, so it may be a read error. This chain connects TRBV7-9 to TRBJ2-1; unclear D gene. CDR1 SEHNR and CDR2 FQNEAQ come from the germline V gene (reference sequence). The V gene lost 1 base and the J gene lost 8 bases, with 6 bases spanning the gap. CDR3 length: 12 residues. The CDR3 protein is CASSLVSHEQFF. DNA of the CDR3: TGTGCCAGCAGCTTAGTCAGTCATGAGCAGTTCTTC.

In this sample, this clonotype turned up a few times. The rearrangement links TRBV12-3 or TRBV12-4 to TRBJ2-1, with a possible D match to TRBD2 (5 bases). With 4 bases removed from V and 0 bases from J, the gap between germline ends came to 16 bases. This CDR3 comprises 17 residues. The CDR3 spells CASSSVGSYGSYNEQFF. The CDR3 DNA follows: TGTGCCAGCAGTTCGGTTGGGAGCTACGGCTCCTACAATGAGCAGTTCTTC.

This clonotype was observed a few times. The V and J genes are TRBV28 and TRBJ2-2; 8 bases agree with TRBD1. Trimming removed 4 bases from V and 6 bases from J; junction bases left unmatched: 4. Germline values: CDR1 MDHEN, CDR2 SYDVKM. This CDR3 spans 14 amino acids. The CDR3 DNA reads as TGTGCCAGCAGTTCGGACAGGGACCCCGGGGAGCTGTTTTTT. Translated, it gives CASSSDRDPGELFF.

To note about this clonotype: A junction end diverges from the germline sequence, so it may reflect a read error. This sequence joins TRBV12-3 or TRBV12-4 and TRBJ2-3; D ambiguous. This CDR3 is 12 amino acids long. The CDR3 loop is CASSLGTDTRYF. The CDR3 DNA reads as TGTGCCAGCAGTTTAGGAACAGATACGCGGTATTTT.

This clonotype was detected many times. This rearrangement joins TRBV3-1 to TRBJ2-1; the D call may be TRBD1 or TRBD2 (5 bases each). The ends were cut back, 4 bases at V and 9 bases at J, with 13 bases in the middle. From germline, CDR1 is LGHDT and CDR2 YNNKEL (reference sequence). CDR3 size: 13 residues. CDR3 in DNA: TGTGCCAGCAGCCCCCAGGGAGACTCTGAGCAGTTCTTC. Translation: CASSPQGDSEQFF.